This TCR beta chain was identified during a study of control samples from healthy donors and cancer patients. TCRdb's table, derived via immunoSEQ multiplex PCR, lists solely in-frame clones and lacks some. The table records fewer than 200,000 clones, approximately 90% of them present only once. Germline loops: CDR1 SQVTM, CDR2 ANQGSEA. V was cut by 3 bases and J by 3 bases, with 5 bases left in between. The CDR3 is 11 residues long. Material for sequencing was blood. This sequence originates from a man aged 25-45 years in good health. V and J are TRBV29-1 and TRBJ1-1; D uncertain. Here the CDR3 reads CSVEPHTEAFF. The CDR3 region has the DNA TGCAGCGTTGAGCCGCACACTGAAGCTTTCTTT.